The next 24 T cell receptor beta chains were all read from a single sample in a study of OX40 agonist ivuxolimab in advanced cancers. Measured with immunoSEQ multiplex PCR; TCRdb has only the in-frame clones, and not every one. The repertoire holds about 69,000 clones, with about nine tenths as singletons. This specimen was CD4+ or CD8+ T cells sorted from blood, taken in a trial of the OX40 agonist ivuxolimab. Receptors were obtained from an adult with an advanced solid tumor such as melanoma, head and neck, liver or kidney cancer.

The V call is TRBV4-1, the J call TRBJ2-7; D unclear. This CDR3 spans 13 amino acids. The V end was cut by 0 bases, the J end by 5 bases, with 8 bases between. Germline-derived CDR1 and CDR2 are MGHRA and YSYEKL. CDR3: CASSQDLGHEQYF. For the CDR3, the DNA is TGCGCCAGCAGCCAAGATCTGGGCCACGAGCAGTACTTC.

The rearrangement links TRBV18 to TRBJ2-7; 10 bases match TRBD1. Trimming removed 2 bases from V and 2 bases from J; junction bases left unmatched: 0. The CDR3 loop spans 14 amino acids. Germline CDR1 reads KGHSH; CDR2 reads LQKENI. Here the CDR3 DNA reads TGTGCCAGCTCACCAGGGACAGGGGCCTACGAGCAGTACTTC. Amino acids: CASSPGTGAYEQYF.

This CDR3 reads CASRWGGGSNEQFF. CDR3 bases: TGTGCCAGCAGATGGGGCGGAGGGAGCAATGAGCAGTTCTTC. The rearrangement uses TRBV7-2 and TRBJ2-1; TRBD2 might be the D (6 bases). The CDR3 runs to 14 residues. Germline loops: CDR1 SGHTA, CDR2 FQGNSA. V was clipped by 6 bases and J by 6 bases, with 15 bases between them.

This chain links TRBV7-9 with TRBJ1-1, with a weak D call TRBD1 (6 bases). Germline values: CDR1 SEHNR, CDR2 FQNEAQ (reference sequence). The CDR3 is 15 amino acids. The V end lost 5 bases, the J end lost 0 bases, and 13 bases lay between the germline ends. CDR3 nucleotide sequence: TGTGCCAGCAGCCCACAACAGGGTATGAACACTGAAGCTTTCTTT. This codes for CASSPQQGMNTEAFF.

This clone was counted a single time. The V and J genes are TRBV18 and TRBJ2-1; D possibly corresponds to TRBD1 (5 bases). Germline assignment: CDR1 KGHSH and CDR2 LQKENI. The CDR3 is made up of 16 amino acids. The V gene lost 0 bases and the J gene lost 7 bases, with 16 bases spanning the gap. The CDR3 region has the DNA TGTGCCAGCTCACCACCTTCGCGGCAGGGTGGAAATGAGCAGTTCTTC. Residues: CASSPPSRQGGNEQFF.

The rearrangement links TRBV28 to TRBJ1-2; 7 positions agree with TRBD1. Germline V gene data show CDR1 as MDHEN and CDR2 as SYDVKM. CDR3 size: 13 residues. Trimming took 6 bases from V and 7 from J; bases not matched to a gene: 8. The CDR3 sequence is CASSLDRVGGYTF. The CDR3 coding sequence is TGTGCCAGCAGCCTAGACAGGGTCGGTGGCTACACCTTC.

The chain combines TRBV29-1 with TRBJ2-1, with 9 bases fitting TRBD2. This CDR3 has 15 amino acids. J was trimmed by 0 bases and V by 5 bases; bases with no gene match: 5. CDR1 is SQVTM, CDR2 ANQGSEA, per germline. Here the CDR3 reads CSVRLAESSYNEQFF. CDR3 DNA sequence: TGCAGCGTTCGACTAGCGGAAAGCTCCTACAATGAGCAGTTCTTC.

This sequence joins TRBV28 and TRBJ2-5, with a weak D call TRBD1 (5 bases). CDR1 and CDR2 (germline): MDHEN, SYDVKM. Between the trimmed V and J ends, which lost 1 base and 3 bases, there was a span of 12 bases. This CDR3 is built from 15 residues. Here the CDR3 DNA reads TGTGCCAGCAGTTTATTTCCAAGGGGTGAAGAGACCCAGTACTTC. Encoded protein: CASSLFPRGEETQYF. The full variable domain, completed using reference TRBV28 and TRBJ2-5, is DVKVTQSSRYLVKRTGEKVFLECVQDMDHENMFWYRQDPGLGLRLIYFSYDVKMKEKGDIPEGYSVSREKKERFSLILESASTNQTSMYLCASSLFPRGEETQYFGPGTRLLVL.

The chain's CDR3 is CASRLTGWDTEAFF. CDR3 bases: TGTGCCAGCAGACTAACAGGGTGGGACACTGAAGCTTTCTTT. The genes are TRBV6-5 and TRBJ1-1; weak D call: TRBD1 (6 bases). V lost 6 bases and J 3 bases, leaving 14 bases between the germline ends. CDR1 is MNHEY and CDR2 is SVGAGI in the germline V gene. This CDR3 has 14 residues.

This clone appeared a single time. This chain uses TRBV5-3 with TRBJ2-5, with 7 nucleotides matching TRBD1. TRBV5-3 is classed as an ORF, of uncertain function. This CDR3 is 17 amino acids long. The ends lost 0 bases at V and 7 bases at J; junction bases unmatched: 15. Here the CDR3 DNA reads TGTGCCAGAAGCTTGGTCACCCGGGGTCAGGGGGACGGGACCCAGTACTTC. Protein product: CARSLVTRGQGDGTQYF.

This chain connects TRBV19 to TRBJ1-4; 7 nucleotides line up with TRBD1. Germline V gives CDR1 LNHDA, CDR2 SQIVND (reference sequence). The CDR3 has 15 amino acids. Trimming took 4 bases from V and 5 from J; bases not matched to a gene: 7. CDR3 protein: CASSREGQSNEKLFF. As DNA, the CDR3 is TGTGCCAGTAGTAGGGAGGGACAGTCGAATGAAAAACTGTTTTTT.

The J gene is TRBJ2-2, the V gene TRBV4-3, with TRBD2 matching over 7 bases. The CDR3 consists of 16 residues. V lost 0 bases to trimming and J lost 4 bases; unmatched junction nucleotides: 5. CDR1 is LGHNA and CDR2 is YSLEER in the germline V gene. CDR3 nucleotide sequence: TGCGCCAGCAGCCAAGATTGGTCGGGGGGCACCGGGGAGCTGTTTTTT. Translation gives CASSQDWSGGTGELFF.

V and J are TRBV5-1 and TRBJ2-3, with a tentative D call TRBD2 (6 bases). V was cut by 4 bases and J by 2 bases, with 11 bases left in between. Germline CDR1 reads SGHRS; CDR2 reads YFSETQ. The CDR3 is made up of 14 amino acids. As DNA, the CDR3 is TGCGCCAGCAGCCGGGGGACCATCACAGATACGCAGTATTTT. Translation gives CASSRGTITDTQYF.

This clone was seen a handful of times. The chain has TRBV19 and TRBJ1-2; D is perhaps TRBD1 (5 bases). The germline V gene has CDR1 LNHDA and CDR2 SQIVND (reference sequence). CDR3 length equals 13 residues. With 5 bases removed from V and 5 bases from J, the gap between germline ends came to 12 bases. The CDR3 region is CASSRQGLYGYTF. The CDR3 coding sequence is TGTGCCAGTAGTCGGCAGGGTTTATATGGCTACACCTTC.

The genes are TRBV28 and TRBJ2-1; 10 bases are shared with TRBD2. Germline V lookup: CDR1 MDHEN, CDR2 SYDVKM. The CDR3 extends over 15 amino acids. After removal of 5 bases from V and 10 bases from J, the junction contained 11 bases not matched to a gene. The CDR3 sequence: CASSKPGSGRAEQFF. The CDR3 nucleotides read TGTGCCAGCAGTAAACCCGGCAGCGGGAGGGCAGAGCAGTTCTTC.

This chain uses TRBV7-9 with TRBJ2-7; no firm D call. Germline loops: CDR1 SEHNR, CDR2 FQNEAQ (reference sequence). Trimming cost V 6 bases and J 0 bases, with 12 bases left between them. The CDR3 contains 14 residues. The CDR3 DNA sequence: TGTGCCAGCAGTTATGACTCGGACTCCTACGAGCAGTACTTC. Translation gives CASSYDSDSYEQYF.

The chain links TRBV10-1 to TRBJ2-7; 7 nucleotides match TRBD2. Unmatched junction bases numbered 8, after V lost 2 bases and J lost 4 bases. The germline V gene encodes CDR1 WNHNN and CDR2 SYGVQD (reference sequence). The CDR3 runs to 15 residues. The CDR3 nucleotides are TGCGCCAGCAGTGAGAGGCCTAGCGGATTTTACGAGCAGTACTTC. It specifies CASSERPSGFYEQYF.

The gene calls are TRBV7-2 and TRBJ1-6; TRBD1 might be the D (6 bases). The CDR3 consists of 16 residues. The germline V gene encodes CDR1 SGHTA and CDR2 FQGNSA. With 1 base removed from V and 11 bases from J, the gap between germline ends came to 18 bases. The CDR3 is CASSLGGGGGRAPLHF. The CDR3, as DNA: TGTGCCAGCAGCTTAGGAGGTGGAGGGGGACGTGCACCCCTCCACTTT.

The J gene is TRBJ1-1, the V gene TRBV18, with D unresolved. The CDR3 is 14 amino acids. V shed 3 bases and J shed 0 bases, with 8 bases lying between them. Germline CDR1 is KGHSH and CDR2 is LQKENI. CDR3 protein: CASSPSAMNTEAFF. The CDR3 nucleotides read TGTGCCAGCTCACCTTCGGCCATGAACACTGAAGCTTTCTTT.

The chain carries TRBV4-2 and TRBJ1-6; D gene ambiguous. The CDR3 runs 15 residues. Germline CDR1 is LGHNA and CDR2 is YNFKEQ. V was shortened by 0 bases and J by 5 bases, with 8 bases between the two germline ends. Here the CDR3 reads CASSQEVAHNSPLHF. In DNA, the CDR3 is TGTGCCAGCAGCCAAGAAGTAGCCCATAATTCACCCCTCCACTTT.

The CDR3 nucleotides are TGTGCCAGCAGCTTAGCGCTCCCGGGGACAGGGATCGACGAGCAGTACTTC. As protein: CASSLALPGTGIDEQYF. The genes are TRBV7-2 and TRBJ2-7; 9 bases agree with TRBD1. Trimming at V came to 0 bases and at J to 5 bases, leaving 11 bases not matched to a gene. CDR3 length: 17 amino acids. Germline loops: CDR1 SGHTA, CDR2 FQGNSA. Using reference TRBV7-2 and TRBJ2-7 for the parts outside the CDR3, the full variable domain is GAGVSQSPSNKVTEKGKDVELRCDPISGHTALYWYRQSLGQGLEFLIYFQGNSAPDKSGLPSDRFSAERTGGSVSTLTIQRTQQEDSAVYLCASSLALPGTGIDEQYFGPGTRLTVT.

The chain links TRBV5-8 to TRBJ2-7, with 7 bases matching TRBD1. Germline CDR1 SGHTS, CDR2 YDEGEE. The trim removed 0 bases at V and 7 bases at J, leaving 10 bases unmatched. The CDR3 is made up of 15 amino acids. The CDR3 DNA reads as TGTGCCAGCAGCTTGGGACAGGGCCTTGTCGGGGAGCAGTACTTC. Amino acid sequence: CASSLGQGLVGEQYF.

V is TRBV19 and J is TRBJ1-5; TRBD1 might be the D (5 bases). The germline gives CDR1 LNHDA, CDR2 SQIVND (reference sequence). The V and J ends lost 5 bases and 7 bases respectively, with 12 bases between them. This CDR3 is 13 amino acids long. The CDR3, as DNA: TGTGCCAGTAGTGAGGGGCGTGGGCAGCCCCAGCATTTT. This gives the protein CASSEGRGQPQHF.

J is TRBJ1-5 and V is TRBV5-6, with D perhaps matching TRBD1 (6 bases). V was cut by 4 bases and J by 1 base, with 15 bases left in between. Germline CDR1 is SGHDT and CDR2 is YYEEEE. The CDR3 spans 16 residues. The CDR3 nucleotides are TGTGCCAGCAGCCTGGGGGGGGCGGCCAGCAATCAGCCCCAGCATTTT. Its protein product is CASSLGGAASNQPQHF.